This T cell receptor beta chain was captured by sequencing in a study of T-cell reconstitution after alpha-beta-depleted transplantation in children. As to this clonotype: No antigen is known for it.

Germline values: CDR1 SGHDT, CDR2 YYEEEE. CDR3 length equals 16 residues. J was trimmed by 3 bases and V by 4 bases; bases with no gene match: 6. It was with unique molecular identifiers that the TCRbeta library was prepared. MiXCR, applied by TCRdb to the PCR reads, yields one record per CDR3 protein. Counted here are fewer than 550,000 distinct CDR3 sequences, about an eighth occurring once; the ten biggest clones make up about 15%. Study conclusions and caveats: Diversity and T-cell counts at one year after transplant derived mostly from new T cells.

The J gene is TRBJ2-7, the V gene TRBV5-6; 14 nucleotides align to TRBD2. The receptor was derived from a female patient between 2 and 15 years old who had a stem cell transplant for aplastic anemia, so the T cells may come from the graft donor. This specimen consisted of PBMCs, mostly from graft donor cells, obtained 180 days after TCRalphabeta/CD19-depleted stem cell transplant. CDR3 in amino acids: CASSPRTSGRFYEQYV. The CDR3 coding sequence is TGTGCCAGCAGCCCCCGGACTAGCGGGAGGTTCTACGAGCAGTACGTC.